This entry is about one T cell receptor (beta chain). Its target is not known. In the PCR, 60 Vbeta and 13 Jbeta primers were used. As processed by the authors: Per a later analysis, the number of unique TCR beta chains was approximately 80 million, of which 9 million to 14 million were shared. Sequenced by immunoSEQ multiplex PCR; TCRdb stores in-frame clones only, minus some. V, J and clone size are taken as reported in that table, and D and trimming were inferred from the DNA itself. Among fewer than 150,000 clones, approximately 79% were seen once, and the ten largest hold 1.2%. This entry belongs to a study of cytomegalovirus exposure and HLA in healthy donors. Study-wide points: Common viral pathogens were later found to be apparently linked to several of the most significant clusters. Some TCR beta chains (approximately 180 of them) were listed as cytomegalovirus-associated.

The germline V gene encodes CDR1 LNHNV and CDR2 YYDKDF (reference sequence). V lost 2 bases to trimming and J lost 7 bases, with 17 bases between them. CDR3 length: 15 amino acids. Donors were nominally healthy when sampled, though unrecorded immune exposures were likely. The TCR sequence derives from a female donor in good health and CMV-seronegative. The J gene is TRBJ1-2, the V gene TRBV15, with a possible D match to TRBD1 (6 bases). The sample comprised PBMCs. The CDR3 here is CATSRSRDTRGGYTF. In DNA, the CDR3 is TGTGCCACCAGCAGATCCCGGGACACCAGGGGTGGCTACACCTTC.